This entry lists 11 T cell receptor beta chains sequenced from one sample in a study of cytomegalovirus exposure and HLA in healthy donors. Method: immunoSEQ multiplex PCR; TCRdb's copy keeps in-frame clones and lacks some. The sample lists fewer than 150,000 clones, around 88% occurring once. What was sequenced was PBMCs. The receptor source for this set is a man between 18 and 29 years old in good health and CMV-seronegative.

The chain employs TRBV14 and TRBJ1-2; D uncertain. CDR1 and CDR2 from the germline V gene are SGHDN and FVKESK. The ends were cut back, 1 base at V and 2 bases at J, with 5 bases in the middle. The CDR3 has 13 residues. CDR3 coding DNA: TGTGCCAGCAGCCAAGGACAAAACTATGGCTACACCTTC. Its protein is CASSQGQNYGYTF.

The J gene is TRBJ2-5, the V gene TRBV5-4; tentatively, D is TRBD1 (5 bases). This CDR3 spans 12 amino acids. Germline CDR1 SGHNT, CDR2 YYREEE (reference sequence). V lost 4 bases and J 4 bases, leaving 8 bases between the germline ends. CDR3 DNA sequence: TGTGCCAGCAGCCTCCAGGGAGAGACCCAGTACTTC. Protein: CASSLQGETQYF.

The count of this clone is one. The chain links TRBV30 to TRBJ1-4; D call uncertain. The V and J ends lost 0 bases and 7 bases respectively, with 6 bases between them. Germline-derived CDR1 and CDR2 are GTSNPN and SVGIG (reference sequence). The CDR3 sequence is 12 residues long. The CDR3 DNA follows: TGTGCCTGGAGTGTGGTTAGTGAAAAACTGTTTTTT. Its protein is CAWSVVSEKLFF.

The gene calls are TRBV9 and TRBJ2-5, with 8 positions matching TRBD2. The trim removed 0 bases at V and 2 bases at J, leaving 9 bases unmatched. The CDR3 is 17 amino acids. Germline CDR1 is SGDLS and CDR2 is YYNGEE. Written as DNA, the CDR3 is TGTGCCAGCAGCGTAGGGGGTGCGGGGGGCGATCAAGAGACCCAGTACTTC. It specifies CASSVGGAGGDQETQYF.

The gene calls are TRBV2 and TRBJ2-2; D ambiguous. The V and J ends lost 1 base and 7 bases respectively, with 7 bases between them. CDR1 SNHLY and CDR2 FYNNEI come from the germline V gene. This CDR3 is 13 amino acids long. DNA of the CDR3: TGTGCCAGCAGTGAAGAACGCGTCGGGGAGCTGTTTTTT. Translation gives CASSEERVGELFF.

The rearrangement joins TRBV5-6 to TRBJ2-3, with 13 positions matching TRBD2. CDR3 length: 16 amino acids. Germline CDR1 SGHDT, CDR2 YYEEEE. The V segment lost 2 bases and the J segment 2 bases; nucleotides outside the gene matches: 2. The CDR3 DNA follows: TGTGCCAGCAGCTTACTAGCGGGGGGGCTCACAGATACGCAGTATTTT. This encodes CASSLLAGGLTDTQYF.

CDR3 in amino acids: CASRMGGGMGAQHF. In nucleotides, the CDR3 is TGTGCCAGCAGGATGGGGGGAGGGATGGGTGCCCAGCATTTT. The J gene is TRBJ1-5, the V gene TRBV2, with D maybe TRBD1 (5 bases). Trimming left V 6 bases short and J 11 bases short, with 20 bases between. This CDR3 region has 14 residues. CDR1 is SNHLY and CDR2 is FYNNEI in the germline V gene.

The gene calls are TRBV6-1 and TRBJ1-2; weak D call: TRBD1 (5 bases). CDR1 and CDR2 (germline): MNHNS, SASEGT. The CDR3 sequence is 13 residues long. V was pared by 6 bases and J by 5 bases, with 13 bases between. CDR3: CASSSGTPYGYTF. The CDR3 nucleotides read TGTGCCAGCAGCTCCGGGACTCCATATGGCTACACCTTC.

The genes are TRBV5-5 and TRBJ1-2; 8 bases align to TRBD1. J gave up 7 bases and V 4 bases, and 12 bases lay outside the gene matches. In germline, CDR1 is SGHKS, CDR2 YYEKEE (reference sequence). The CDR3 consists of 15 residues. The CDR3 sequence: CASSTGQGDGRGYTF. DNA for the CDR3: TGTGCCAGCAGCACCGGACAGGGAGATGGGCGTGGCTACACCTTC.

The chain joins TRBV5-6 to TRBJ2-6; D may be TRBD1 (5 bases). Germline-derived CDR1 and CDR2 are SGHDT and YYEEEE. V was trimmed by 1 base and J by 1 base, leaving 12 bases between them. This CDR3 contains 17 residues. This CDR3 is CASSLTSRVSGANVLTF. The CDR3 nucleotides are TGTGCCAGCAGCTTGACCTCCAGGGTATCTGGGGCCAACGTCCTGACTTTC.

V and J are TRBV30 and TRBJ1-2; 7 bases map to TRBD1. The CDR3 is 15 residues long. V trimming: 4 bases; J trimming: 2 bases; junction bases outside the gene matches: 10. The germline gives CDR1 GTSNPN, CDR2 SVGIG (reference sequence). The CDR3 coding sequence is TGTGCCTGGATCCGGGACAGAATTCCAAACTATGGCTACACCTTC. Translating gives CAWIRDRIPNYGYTF.